The clone carrying this T cell receptor (beta chain) was seen a handful of times. As processed by the authors: Reference gene primer amplification yielded estimated nucleated cell counts. The protocol was immunoSEQ multiplex PCR, while the TCRdb copy is restricted to in-frame clones and leaves out a portion. V and J calls and clone size follow that table, whereas D and trimming were derived from the DNA. The sample has around 170,000 clones; just over 85% are singletons. This CDR3 is built from 13 residues. Germline CDR1 MNHNS, CDR2 SASEGT. Trimming took off 2 bases at V and 3 bases at J, with 7 bases between the two ends. The entry originates in a study of blood T cell repertoires in COVID-19. At the level of the study: COVID-19 samples, acute and convalescent, were from the United States, Italy and Spain. The cDNA or gDNA used as material had been derived from T cells, B-cell-depleted T cells, or PBMCs.

This chain joins TRBV6-1 and TRBJ1-1; TRBD1 might be the D (6 bases). This TCR derives from a man in his fifties with active or convalescent COVID-19. Sequenced material: peripheral blood. The CDR3, as DNA: TGTGCCAGCAGTGAAAACAGGGACACTGAAGCTTTCTTT. Translating gives CASSENRDTEAFF.